Included here is one T cell receptor (beta chain) sequence, with context. The sample originates from a study of blood T cell repertoires in COVID-19. Trimming cost V 5 bases and J 7 bases; bases outside gene matches: 4. The CDR3 has 12 amino acids. Germline V lookup: CDR1 SGHNT, CDR2 YYREEE (reference sequence). Produced via immunoSEQ multiplex PCR; TCRdb's table is partial and in-frame only. The table lists approximately 250,000 clones, around 89% of them singletons, with approximately 3.7% in the top ten. V and J are TRBV5-4 and TRBJ1-1; 8 positions agree with TRBD1. Sequencing was carried out using PBMCs or T cells enriched from blood (not recorded which). This TCR was sampled from a woman between 25 and 40 years old who had recovered from COVID-19. The chain's CDR3 is CASSGTGGEAFF. CDR3 DNA: TGTGCCAGCAGTGGGACAGGCGGTGAAGCTTTCTTT.